This record concerns one T cell receptor beta chain sequence. The antigen is unknown. The sample is drawn from a study of post-analysis software for immune sequencing data. Study overall: Patients had relapsing-remitting, secondary progressive or progressive-relapsing multiple sclerosis; some lacked subtype. General study points: Diversity measured as normalized Chao1 was significantly lower in multiple sclerosis patients than in controls. The authors found that F measure strongly co-clustered same-batch samples. Patients used a handful of TRBV segments, including TRBV5-6, TRBV5-1 and TRBV20-1, more often than controls.

Prepared TCR beta cDNA libraries contained unique molecular identifiers. TCRdb re-called the PCR reads with MiXCR, one entry per CDR3 protein. The profile covers 650,000 to 850,000 distinct CDR3 sequences, with more than 45% appearing a single time and 4.9% taken by the ten largest. The CDR3 sequence is 16 residues long. The germline V gene has CDR1 SQVTM and CDR2 ANQGSEA. Trimming cost V 0 bases and J 1 base, with 15 bases left between them. The sequence was collected from a girl aged 5-17 years with multiple sclerosis. This chain joins TRBV29-1 and TRBJ1-2; D gene unclear. Sequenced sample: blood. CDR3 nucleotides: TGCAGCGTTGAAGATCCGGACTGGGAACATAACTATGGCTACACCTTC. This gives the protein CSVEDPDWEHNYGYTF.